One sample yielded the 18 T cell receptor beta chains listed below, sequenced in a study of T cell responses to AZD1222 COVID-19 vaccine (dated by TCRdb to the early 2020s). This sample's time point label indicates: about 28 days (+/-7) after the second vaccine dose. The library was prepared using the immunoSEQ multiplex PCR assay. In TCRdb, the immuneACCESS table is reduced to in-frame sequences with V and J assigned. These tables do not hold every clone; where another copy was compared, an unresolved V gene accounts for under half, and the others remain unexplained. The sample table shows some 150,000 clones, and 92% are seen once. The top ten hold 2.5% to 3.5% of the sample. Sample: peripheral blood, taken 28 days after the second AZD1222 dose. The receptors were gathered from an adult who received the AZD1222 COVID-19 vaccine.

The CDR3 DNA reads TGCGCCAGCAGCCTCGGGACTAGCGGGGAAGAGACCCAGTACTTC. Translation gives CASSLGTSGEETQYF. This chain uses TRBV4-3 with TRBJ2-5, with 13 nucleotides matching TRBD2. Germline values: CDR1 LGHNA, CDR2 YSLEER. This CDR3 is built from 15 residues. The V gene end was trimmed by 4 bases and the J gene end by 3 bases; junction bases not matched to a gene: 2.

V and J are TRBV28 and TRBJ2-4; 7 bases are shared with TRBD1. V shed 4 bases, J shed 6 bases, and the junction held 6 bases outside the gene matches. The germline gives CDR1 MDHEN, CDR2 SYDVKM. The CDR3 sequence is 14 residues long. The CDR3 DNA follows: TGTGCCAGCAGTTCCTCTCGACAGGGAAACATTCAGTACTTC. This encodes CASSSSRQGNIQYF.

This rearrangement joins TRBV3-1 (or the pseudogene TRBV3-2) to TRBJ1-2; D may be TRBD1 (6 bases). Trimming stripped 6 bases from V and 2 bases from J, with 13 bases between. The CDR3 totals 14 residues. CDR1 LGHDT and CDR2 YNNKEL come from the germline V gene (reference sequence). The CDR3 reads CASSPGQLNYGYTF. The CDR3 nucleotides are TGTGCCAGCAGTCCCGGACAGCTAAACTATGGCTACACCTTC.

The chain couples TRBV10-1 to TRBJ2-7; 12 positions match TRBD2. The CDR3 sequence is 15 residues long. The germline V gene has CDR1 WNHNN and CDR2 SYGVQD (reference sequence). J gave up 3 bases and V 8 bases, and 8 bases lay outside the gene matches. CDR3 DNA sequence: TGCGCCAGCGGCCCGCGACTAGCGGGAGACTACGAGCAGTACTTC. Protein: CASGPRLAGDYEQYF.

This chain uses TRBV6-5 with TRBJ1-1, with 9 bases lining up with TRBD1. The trim removed 7 bases at V and 0 bases at J, leaving 6 bases unmatched. Germline V gene lookup returns CDR1 MNHEY and CDR2 SVGAGI. The CDR3 runs to 15 residues. CDR3 nucleotides: TGTGCCAGCACCCCGGGACAGGGTGTGAACACTGAAGCTTTCTTT. Encoded protein: CASTPGQGVNTEAFF.

The chain employs TRBV28 and TRBJ1-1; D ambiguous. The CDR3 is 11 residues long. Germline V gives CDR1 MDHEN, CDR2 SYDVKM. V lost 3 bases to trimming and J lost 5 bases, with 4 bases between them. The CDR3 DNA reads as TGTGCCAGCAGTTTGAGTACTGAAGCTTTCTTT. This encodes CASSLSTEAFF.

The V and J genes are TRBV12-3 or TRBV12-4 and TRBJ2-3; a possible D gene is TRBD1 (6 bases). The CDR3 extends over 13 amino acids. V lost 8 bases, J lost 3 bases, and 12 bases lay in between. This CDR3 reads CASGTRATDTQYF. CDR3 sequence (DNA): TGTGCCAGCGGGACAAGGGCGACAGATACGCAGTATTTT.

The rearrangement joins TRBV5-4 to TRBJ2-5, with D unresolved. Germline assignment: CDR1 SGHNT and CDR2 YYREEE (reference sequence). The V end was cut by 3 bases, the J end by 4 bases, with 16 bases between. This CDR3 is 15 amino acids long. Here the CDR3 reads CASSWIDRTSETQYF. The CDR3 bases are TGTGCCAGCAGCTGGATAGACCGAACCTCAGAGACCCAGTACTTC.

The chain employs TRBV5-8 and TRBJ2-1, with D maybe TRBD1 (6 bases). CDR1 and CDR2 from the germline V gene are SGHTS and YDEGEE. The CDR3 length is 15 residues. V was cut by 3 bases and J by 0 bases, with 10 bases left in between. CDR3 amino acids: CASSSTGYSYNEQFF. CDR3 bases: TGTGCCAGCAGCTCGACAGGTTACTCCTACAATGAGCAGTTCTTC.

The genes are TRBV27 and TRBJ1-4; a weak D match, TRBD1 (5 bases). Germline loops: CDR1 MNHEY, CDR2 SMNVEV (reference sequence). The CDR3 runs 15 residues. The V end was cut by 0 bases, the J end by 11 bases, with 16 bases between. CDR3 sequence (DNA): TGTGCCAGCAGTTTATCGGGGTATGGGGGACCGAAACTGTTTTTT. Translating gives CASSLSGYGGPKLFF.

The chain has TRBV15 and TRBJ1-2; D not resolved. Germline V lookup: CDR1 LNHNV, CDR2 YYDKDF (reference sequence). The CDR3 covers 15 residues. The ends were cut back, 1 base at V and 2 bases at J, with 11 bases in the middle. The CDR3: CATSRGLGFNYGYTF. In DNA form, the CDR3 reads TGTGCCACCAGCAGAGGACTAGGGTTCAACTATGGCTACACCTTC.

The chain's CDR3 is CASSQDDRGGYEQYF. CDR3 nucleotide sequence: TGCGCCAGCAGCCAAGATGACAGGGGAGGGTACGAGCAGTACTTC. The rearrangement uses TRBV4-1 and TRBJ2-7; tentatively, D is TRBD1 (8 bases). Germline V gene sequence: CDR1 MGHRA, CDR2 YSYEKL. V lost 0 bases, J lost 4 bases, and 13 bases lay in between. This CDR3 has 15 amino acids.

The chain joins TRBV27 to TRBJ1-6; the D gene is possibly TRBD1 (5 bases). This CDR3 contains 19 residues. Germline loops: CDR1 MNHEY, CDR2 SMNVEV (reference sequence). Trimming took 2 bases from V and 4 from J, leaving 21 bases between them. The CDR3 coding sequence is TGTGCCAGCAGTTTAACCTGGACAAAATCTGCCTCATATAATTCACCCCTCCACTTT. Residues: CASSLTWTKSASYNSPLHF.

The chain employs TRBV19 and TRBJ2-7, with 9 bases identical to TRBD1. V trimming: 7 bases; J trimming: 6 bases; junction bases outside the gene matches: 7. CDR3 length: 13 residues. Germline CDR1 is LNHDA and CDR2 is SQIVND (reference sequence). The CDR3 DNA sequence: TGTGCCAGTATTTGGGACAGGGTTGTCGAGCAGTACTTC. Residues: CASIWDRVVEQYF.

V usage is TRBV29-1 and J usage is TRBJ1-1; D is possibly TRBD1 (6 bases). Germline V CDR1 and CDR2: SQVTM, ANQGSEA. V was clipped by 6 bases and J by 8 bases, with 16 bases between them. The CDR3 is made up of 12 amino acids. CDR3 sequence reads: CSVTTGKAEAFF. The CDR3 nucleotides are TGCAGCGTCACAACAGGGAAGGCCGAAGCTTTCTTT.

V and J are TRBV3-1 (or the pseudogene TRBV3-2) and TRBJ2-7; D not certain. V gave up 0 bases and J gave up 2 bases, with 11 bases separating them. The CDR3 length is 15 residues. CDR1 LGHDT and CDR2 YNNKEL come from the germline V gene (reference sequence). CDR3 protein: CASSQDKGFAYEQYF. For the CDR3, the DNA is TGTGCCAGCAGCCAAGATAAAGGGTTTGCCTACGAGCAGTACTTC.

The chain carries TRBV5-6 and TRBJ2-6, with D tentatively TRBD1 (5 bases). V shed 0 bases and J shed 4 bases, with 11 bases lying between them. Germline values: CDR1 SGHDT, CDR2 YYEEEE. There are 16 residues in the CDR3. The CDR3 spells CASSLELGAGANVLTF. The CDR3 nucleotides are TGTGCCAGCAGCTTGGAATTAGGGGCCGGGGCCAACGTCCTGACTTTC.

This clone has only one observation. V and J are TRBV5-1 and TRBJ1-1; D possibly corresponds to TRBD1 (6 bases). This CDR3 spans 14 amino acids. CDR1 and CDR2 from the germline V gene are SGHRS and YFSETQ. V was shortened by 5 bases and J by 5 bases, with 16 bases between the two germline ends. CDR3 region: CASRQGRSWTEAFF. The CDR3 DNA is TGCGCCAGCAGACAGGGACGATCTTGGACTGAAGCTTTCTTT.